These T cell receptor beta chains were read from a single sample in a study of stem cell transplantation in POMP-related autoinflammatory disease. Assay: immunoSEQ multiplex PCR; the TCRdb copy retains only in-frame clones and omits some. Of more than 20,000 clones listed, roughly four fifths are singletons. This material consisted of CD4+ T cells from PBMCs, taken before stem cell transplantation. These receptors were collected from a human donor with POMP-related autoinflammation and immune dysregulation (PRAID). Both conserved end residues are part of each CDR3. The order of the fields is clone size, J gene, D gene, V gene, CDR3 DNA, CDR3 protein. D genes are given only for firm matches. A row's size may be missing; if present it is once, few, many or a size class.

size: NA; J: TRBJ1-1; D: NA; V: TRBV7-8; DNA: TGTGCCAGCAGCTTGGGGGGATATTATTTGAACACTGAAGCTTTCTTT; CDR3: CASSLGGYYLNTEAFF
size: NA; J: TRBJ2-5; D: NA; V: TRBV9; DNA: TGTGCCAGCAGCCTCCCCCGGGCCGCGAAAGAGACCCAGTACTTC; CDR3: CASSLPRAAKETQYF
size: NA; J: TRBJ2-7; D: NA; V: TRBV28; DNA: TGTGCCAGTTCCTCCGGGACATCTACTGGGGAGCAGTACTTC; CDR3: CASSSGTSTGEQYF
size: NA; J: TRBJ2-3; D: TRBD2; V: TRBV7-3; DNA: TGTGCCAGCAGCTTAACCCTCTCTGGGACTAGCCACACAGATACGCAGTATTTT; CDR3: CASSLTLSGTSHTDTQYF
size: NA; J: TRBJ2-7; D: NA; V: TRBV4-1; DNA: TGCGCCAGCAGCCAACCCGGGAAGAGCTACGAGCAGTACTTC; CDR3: CASSQPGKSYEQYF
size: NA; J: TRBJ2-3; D: NA; V: TRBV11-2; DNA: TGTGCCAGCAGCTCTCTGTTCCGAGCAGGGAGCACAGATACGCAGTATTTT; CDR3: CASSSLFRAGSTDTQYF
size: NA; J: TRBJ2-5; D: NA; V: TRBV6-6; DNA: TGTGCCAGCAGCTCGGACAACGGGGAGACCCAGTACTTC; CDR3: CASSSDNGETQYF
size: NA; J: TRBJ2-3; D: TRBD2; V: TRBV5-1; DNA: TGCGCCAGCAGCCCACCCGTTCTAGCGGGAGCTGGCACAGATACGCAGTATTTT; CDR3: CASSPPVLAGAGTDTQYF
size: NA; J: TRBJ2-2; D: NA; V: TRBV7-2; DNA: TGTGCCAGCAGCCGGGGACAAAACACCGGGGAGCTGTTTTTT; CDR3: CASSRGQNTGELFF
size: NA; J: TRBJ1-1; D: NA; V: TRBV28; DNA: TGTGCCAGCAGTGGAGGGGCTTTAAGTGGAGCTTTCTTT; CDR3: CASSGGALSGAFF
size: once; J: TRBJ2-3; D: NA; V: TRBV10-3; DNA: TGTGCCATAAGGGAGAGAGGGGGGCAGGCAGATACGCAGTATTTT; CDR3: CAIRERGGQADTQYF
size: NA; J: TRBJ2-3; D: TRBD2; V: TRBV19; DNA: TGTGCCAGTAGATACCTAGCGGGAGGGAGCACAGATACGCAGTATTTT; CDR3: CASRYLAGGSTDTQYF
size: NA; J: TRBJ1-2; D: NA; V: TRBV29-1; DNA: TGCAGCGTCATGCTAAACTATGGCTACACCTTC; CDR3: CSVMLNYGYTF
size: NA; J: TRBJ1-1; D: NA; V: TRBV29-1; DNA: TGCAGCGTTGCCGGGACCCGGAGGACTGAAGCTTTCTTT; CDR3: CSVAGTRRTEAFF
size: NA; J: TRBJ1-4; D: TRBD1; V: TRBV7-9; DNA: TGTGCCAGCAGCTTACGTTCGTTGGGGACAGGGACTGAAAAACTGTTTTTT; CDR3: CASSLRSLGTGTEKLFF
size: NA; J: TRBJ2-7; D: NA; V: TRBV5-1; DNA: TGCGCCAGCAGCCCCGGGACCCCCACGGTAGGGCAGTACTTC; CDR3: CASSPGTPTVGQYF
size: NA; J: TRBJ1-2; D: NA; V: TRBV6-1; DNA: TGTGCCAGCAGTGGGGGGGTAGGCTATGGCTACACCTTC; CDR3: CASSGGVGYGYTF
size: NA; J: TRBJ1-2; D: NA; V: TRBV25-1; DNA: TGTGCCAGCAGTGTTTCCGGGGCTGCCTATGGCTACACCTTC; CDR3: CASSVSGAAYGYTF
size: NA; J: TRBJ2-3; D: TRBD2; V: TRBV27; DNA: TGTGCCAGCAGTTTTAGCGGGACTAGCGGGAGGGATCGGGCAGATACGCAGTATTTT; CDR3: CASSFSGTSGRDRADTQYF
size: few; J: TRBJ1-2; D: NA; V: TRBV6-5; DNA: TGTGCCAGCAGTCCGGACAGAGGCTATGGCTACACCTTC; CDR3: CASSPDRGYGYTF
size: NA; J: TRBJ2-3; D: NA; V: TRBV6-1; DNA: TGTGCCAGCAGTGAAGGCGATTGGGGCACAGATACGCAGTATTTT; CDR3: CASSEGDWGTDTQYF
size: NA; J: TRBJ2-7; D: TRBD2; V: TRBV5-1; DNA: TGCGCCAGCAGCATCAAGACTAGCGGTCCCTACGAGCAGTACTTC; CDR3: CASSIKTSGPYEQYF
size: NA; J: TRBJ2-3; D: TRBD1; V: TRBV9; DNA: TGTGCCAGCAGCGTGAACAGGGGGTGCGGGGATACGCAGTATTTT; CDR3: CASSVNRGCGDTQYF